This T cell receptor (beta chain) was identified in a study of a mutant IDH1 vaccine in newly diagnosed glioma. Study-wide context: Patients under treatment included 62.5% males and about 40% females and had a mean age of around 43 years. Broader study findings: Pseudoprogression appeared unlinked to shifts in leading peripheral T cell clonotypes. Patients showed vaccine-induced immune responses at a rate of approximately 95%.

Unmatched junction bases numbered 23, after V lost 9 bases and J lost 9 bases. Germline V gives CDR1 SGHNT, CDR2 YYREEE (reference sequence). The CDR3 runs 16 residues. Comment on this clone: The antigen is unknown.

Time point described: baseline, week 1 (first vaccination visit). Indicated treatment: pre-vaccination baseline after standard-of-care therapy. Using immunoSEQ multiplex PCR, the repertoire was profiled, and TCRdb retains in-frame clones only, with some absent. The profile covers 50,000 or so clones, with around 80% appearing a single time and roughly 19% taken by the ten largest. Sequences were derived from PBMCs, sampled from a glioma patient treated with radiotherapy, temozolomide or both. V is TRBV5-4 and J is TRBJ1-1, with 7 bases that match TRBD1. The receptor was derived from a man younger than 30 with glioma. CDR3 protein: CAIQPQGKERTPQAFF. The CDR3 DNA is TGTGCCATCCAACCACAGGGGAAGGAACGGACCCCACAAGCTTTCTTT.